The 10 T cell receptor beta chains below come from one sample, sequenced in a study of neurological immune-mediated disorders. TCRdb re-called the 5' RACE reads through MiXCR, storing one row per CDR3 protein. In the table there are tens of thousands of distinct CDR3 sequences, 2% to 2.5% of which are singletons. The sample comprised PBMCs. The receptors were gathered from a man aged 50-59 years with multiple sclerosis.

At least ten counts were recorded for this clonotype. The V gene is TRBV6-5, the J gene TRBJ2-7; D remains ambiguous. The germline CDR1 and CDR2 sequences are MNHEY and SVGAGI. The CDR3 extends over 13 amino acids. V lost 2 bases to trimming and J lost 2 bases, with 7 bases between them. The CDR3 loop reads CASSYGGTYEQYF. CDR3 bases: TGTGCCAGCAGTTACGGCGGTACCTACGAGCAGTACTTC.

This clonotype showed up many times. This chain's CDR3 is CASSRGGDSETQYF. The DNA of the CDR3 is TGCGCCAGCAGCCGCGGGGGGGATTCAGAGACCCAGTACTTC. The V gene is TRBV5-1, the J gene TRBJ2-5; 9 bases line up with TRBD2. The V segment lost 4 bases and the J segment 4 bases; nucleotides outside the gene matches: 5. In germline, CDR1 is SGHRS, CDR2 YFSETQ. The CDR3 contains 14 residues.

This clonotype showed up many times. The CDR3 loop reads CASSSETSAGQETQYF. The CDR3, as DNA: TGTGCCAGCTCGTCGGAGACCTCGGCGGGACAAGAGACCCAGTACTTC. This chain joins TRBV18 and TRBJ2-5, with D maybe TRBD2 (6 bases). Germline CDR1 and CDR2: KGHSH and LQKENI. Trimming removed 6 bases from V and 2 bases from J, with 19 bases in between. The CDR3 is made up of 16 amino acids.

This clonotype came up a few times. A much larger clone differs from this one at a single base, so this may be a read error. The chain links TRBV6-2 or TRBV6-3 to TRBJ2-1; D is possibly TRBD2 (5 bases). This CDR3 has 14 residues. Looked up from germline, CDR1 is MNHEY and CDR2 is SVGEGT. V was shortened by 5 bases and J by 13 bases, with 21 bases between the two germline ends. The CDR3, as DNA: TGTGCCAGCAGTGAACCGGGAAATAGGAGAGGTCAGTTCTTC. Translation gives CASSEPGNRRGQFF.

This clonotype was observed many times. At one boundary the junction diverges from the germline segment, which might be a read error. The chain links TRBV20-1 to TRBJ1-5; D might be TRBD1 (6 bases). In germline, CDR1 is DFQATT, CDR2 SNEGSKA (reference sequence). This CDR3 comprises 15 residues. The CDR3 protein is CSALLGGGQYQPQNF. For the CDR3, the DNA is TGCAGTGCGCTACTGGGCGGGGGCCAGTACCAGCCCCAGAATTTT.

In its sample, this clonotype was seen a few times. The chain has TRBV20-1 and TRBJ1-5; D might be TRBD1 (6 bases). The CDR3 loop spans 15 amino acids. Germline V gene sequence: CDR1 DFQATT, CDR2 SNEGSKA (reference sequence). Deletions cut 4 bases from V and 0 bases from J, with 13 bases between. CDR3 loop: CSAKAGGPSNQPQHF. CDR3 coding DNA: TGCAGTGCTAAAGCGGGGGGCCCTAGCAATCAGCCCCAGCATTTT.

This clonotype was detected ten times or more. The CDR3 nucleotides are TGCGCCAGCAGCCCACTGCCTGTCCAGGGCGCAGATACGCAGTATTTT. This sequence encodes CASSPLPVQGADTQYF. This chain uses TRBV4-3 with TRBJ2-3; D might be TRBD1 (5 bases). This CDR3 has 16 amino acids. The ends were cut back, 4 bases at V and 4 bases at J, with 18 bases in the middle. CDR1 is LGHNA, CDR2 YSLEER, per germline.

This clonotype was observed a few times. One junction end disagrees with the germline gene, perhaps due to a read error. This chain links TRBV12-3 or TRBV12-4 with TRBJ1-5; the match to TRBD1 covers 7 bases. The CDR3 spans 13 residues. CDR3 bases: TGTGCCAGCCCGCCCAGGGGGTTTCAGCCCCAGAATTTT. Amino acids: CASPPRGFQPQNF.

The table lists this clonotype with many counts. The CDR3 coding sequence is TGTGCCAGCAGCGTAGGTATTCAGGCTTCCAGTTCACCCCTCCACTTT. This gives the protein CASSVGIQASSSPLHF. This rearrangement joins TRBV9 to TRBJ1-6; no reliable D call. The V end lost 0 bases, the J end lost 9 bases, and 16 bases lay between the germline ends. Germline lookup yields CDR1 SGDLS and CDR2 YYNGEE. The CDR3 spans 16 residues.

This clonotype was counted many times. The rearrangement links TRBV9 to TRBJ2-1, with TRBD2 as a possible D gene (5 bases). V was clipped by 1 base and J by 0 bases, with 14 bases between them. The germline V gene encodes CDR1 SGDLS and CDR2 YYNGEE. The CDR3 is 17 amino acids. The CDR3 spells CASSVSDGMSSYNEQFF. In nucleotides, the CDR3 is TGTGCCAGCAGCGTATCCGACGGGATGAGCTCCTACAATGAGCAGTTCTTC.